This T cell receptor beta chain was obtained from a study of T cells in Graves' hyperthyroidism and ophthalmopathy. Notes on the study in general: Using 13 V-J features, a model discriminated ophthalmopathy from stable hyperthyroidism.

The CDR3 loop spans 12 amino acids. V was trimmed by 5 bases and J by 9 bases, leaving 11 bases between them. As for this clonotype: Its antigen is undetermined.

RNA transcripts gave rise to amplified TCR beta CDR3 regions. Researchers ran a first-round RT-PCR on the TCR CDR3 using the HTBI primer set. Via MiXCR, TCRdb re-called the multiplex PCR reads, giving one row per CDR3 protein. The sample lists roughly 510,000 distinct CDR3 sequences; 46% were seen once. Input material: peripheral blood or thyroid tissue (not recorded which). This chain joins TRBV12-3 or TRBV12-4 and TRBJ1-5, with a tentative D call TRBD1 (6 bases). This clonotype was obtained from an adult woman with Graves' disease, either hyperthyroidism or ophthalmopathy (not recorded which). DNA for the CDR3: TGTGCCAGCAGTAAGACAGGCCGGCCCCAGCATTTT. Protein product: CASSKTGRPQHF.